The present entry profiles one T cell receptor (beta chain) with its context. Per the original data handling: How many nucleated cells were present was estimated from reference gene primer amplification. Generated by immunoSEQ multiplex PCR, the TCRdb table keeps only in-frame clones and is missing some. From that table come the V and J calls and clone size; the DNA was used to work out D and trimming. The data hold 63,000 or so clones, with around 90% observed a single time. The data were obtained in a study of blood T cell repertoires in COVID-19. Unmatched junction bases numbered 7, after V lost 5 bases and J lost 4 bases. The germline V gene has CDR1 SGHTA and CDR2 FQGNSA. CDR3 length: 15 residues.

The chain employs TRBV7-2 and TRBJ2-1, with 8 bases aligning to TRBD2. Sequencing was carried out using peripheral blood. The clonotype originates from a human donor in a cohort sampled during active COVID-19. This CDR3 reads CASSPSGSPYNEQFF. The CDR3 coding sequence is TGTGCCAGCAGCCCAAGCGGGAGTCCGTACAATGAGCAGTTCTTC. The full variable domain, rest sourced from reference TRBV7-2 and TRBJ2-1, is GAGVSQSPSNKVTEKGKDVELRCDPISGHTALYWYRQSLGQGLEFLIYFQGNSAPDKSGLPSDRFSAERTGGSVSTLTIQRTQQEDSAVYLCASSPSGSPYNEQFFGPGTRLTVL.